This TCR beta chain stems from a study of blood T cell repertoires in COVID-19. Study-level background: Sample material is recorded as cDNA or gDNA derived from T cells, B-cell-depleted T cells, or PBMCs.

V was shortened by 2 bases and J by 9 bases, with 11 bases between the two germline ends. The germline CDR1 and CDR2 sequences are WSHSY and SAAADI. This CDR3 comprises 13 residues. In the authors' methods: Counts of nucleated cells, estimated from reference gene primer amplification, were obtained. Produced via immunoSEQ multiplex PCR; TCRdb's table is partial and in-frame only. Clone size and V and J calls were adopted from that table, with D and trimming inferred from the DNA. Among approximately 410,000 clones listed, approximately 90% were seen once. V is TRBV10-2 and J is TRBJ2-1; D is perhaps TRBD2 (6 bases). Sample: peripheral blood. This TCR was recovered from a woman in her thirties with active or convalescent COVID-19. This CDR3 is CASSERAGTEQFF. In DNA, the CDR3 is TGCGCCAGCAGTGAGCGGGCGGGAACTGAGCAGTTCTTC.